This section outlines one TCR beta chain sequence together with its context. Time point specified: blood 4 weeks post-SBRT, at nephrectomy. Noted treatment: 15 Gy SBRT to primary tumor, nephrectomy 4 weeks later. Nephrectomy followed 15 Gy stereotactic body radiation by 4 weeks. This entry comes from a study of radiation and T cells in renal cell carcinoma. Some clones are missing from TCRdb's copy, which holds only in-frame ones; the method was immunoSEQ multiplex PCR. This table holds 60,000 or so clones, more than 60% found once. Trimming left V 1 base short and J 9 bases short, with 7 bases between. CDR3 length equals 13 residues. CDR1 is LNHDA, CDR2 SQIVND, per germline (reference sequence).

The J gene is TRBJ1-6, the V gene TRBV19; D unresolved. Sequencing was performed on blood, taken from a patient whose treatment included radiotherapy and nephrectomy. This clonotype was obtained from a man in his sixties with renal cell carcinoma. The CDR3, as DNA: TGTGCCAGTAGTATAGTAGTTCGTTCACCCCTCCACTTT. Protein sequence: CASSIVVRSPLHF.